Each of the 14 T cell receptor beta chains below was sequenced from the same sample in a study of T cells in Graves' hyperthyroidism and ophthalmopathy. The TCR beta CDR3 regions underwent amplification using RNA transcripts as the source. An initial round of RT-PCR targeting the TCR CDR3 relied on the HTBI primer set. Using its own MiXCR run on the multiplex PCR reads, TCRdb lists one record per CDR3 protein. The sample shows about 130,000 distinct CDR3 sequences, less than 25% of them seen only once. Sequencing used blood. These TCRs come from a woman aged 45-59 years with Graves' hyperthyroidism that later progressed to Graves' ophthalmopathy.

V and J are TRBV28 and TRBJ1-4; TRBD1 is a possible D gene (5 bases). The CDR3 runs to 15 residues. V was shortened by 7 bases and J by 2 bases, with 14 bases between the two germline ends. Germline V lookup: CDR1 MDHEN, CDR2 SYDVKM. In nucleotides, the CDR3 is TGTGCCAGCACCAAAAGGGGAGGGACTAATGAAAAACTGTTTTTT. This gives the protein CASTKRGGTNEKLFF.

This clonotype was recorded at least ten times. This chain links TRBV2 with TRBJ1-6, with 8 nucleotides matching TRBD1. This CDR3 has 16 residues. Germline V lookup: CDR1 SNHLY, CDR2 FYNNEI. The V gene end was trimmed by 3 bases and the J gene end by 7 bases; junction bases not matched to a gene: 8. CDR3 amino acids: CASSDRTGSFNSPLHF. CDR3 nucleotides: TGTGCCAGCAGTGATAGGACAGGGAGCTTCAATTCACCCCTCCACTTT.

The sample holds many counts of this clonotype. The J gene is TRBJ2-3, the V gene TRBV2, with 12 bases that match TRBD2. Germline V gene sequence: CDR1 SNHLY, CDR2 FYNNEI. This CDR3 is 15 amino acids long. After removal of 5 bases from V and 6 bases from J, the junction contained 6 bases not matched to a gene. The chain's CDR3 is CASSPRLAGADTQYF. In nucleotides, the CDR3 is TGTGCCAGCAGTCCTCGACTAGCGGGGGCGGATACGCAGTATTTT.

The chain combines TRBV7-3 with TRBJ2-2; 10 nucleotides line up with TRBD1. Losses at the gene ends were 4 bases for V and 7 bases for J; bases not matched to a gene: 6. Germline CDR1 reads SGHTA; CDR2 reads FQGTGA. This CDR3 contains 15 residues. Here the CDR3 DNA reads TGTGCCAGCAGCTCCCGGGACAGGGGCCTCGGGGAGCTGTTTTTT. It codes for CASSSRDRGLGELFF.

The V and J genes are TRBV3-1 and TRBJ2-1; the match to TRBD1 covers 9 bases. The CDR3 contains 14 residues. Trimming removed 5 bases from V and 7 bases from J; junction bases left unmatched: 6. Germline-derived CDR1 and CDR2 are LGHDT and YNNKEL (reference sequence). CDR3 amino acids: CASSTGQGWNEQFF. CDR3 bases: TGTGCCAGCAGCACGGGACAGGGTTGGAATGAGCAGTTCTTC.

This clonotype was counted between two and nine times. The chain carries TRBV4-2 and TRBJ1-6; 9 bases agree with TRBD1. V dropped 5 bases and J dropped 10; count of bases not matched to a gene: 6. This CDR3 comprises 14 residues. Germline CDR1 and CDR2: LGHNA and YNFKEQ. CDR3 loop: CASSAGQGHSPLHF. Written as DNA, the CDR3 is TGTGCCAGCAGCGCGGGACAGGGACACTCACCCCTCCACTTT.

This clonotype was observed many times. The gene calls are TRBV18 and TRBJ2-1; 9 bases are a match to TRBD2. The CDR3 extends over 16 amino acids. The ends lost 2 bases at V and 0 bases at J; junction bases unmatched: 2. CDR1 KGHSH and CDR2 LQKENI come from the germline V gene. The DNA of the CDR3 is TGTGCCAGCTCACCAAGTAGCGGGAGCTCCTACAATGAGCAGTTCTTC. Protein sequence: CASSPSSGSSYNEQFF.

This chain connects TRBV29-1 to TRBJ2-7, with 8 bases matching TRBD1. Germline values: CDR1 SQVTM, CDR2 ANQGSEA. The CDR3 runs 13 residues. Trimming at V came to 6 bases and at J to 6 bases, leaving 10 bases not matched to a gene. This CDR3 reads CSVVEGQGREQYF. In DNA form, the CDR3 reads TGCAGCGTGGTCGAAGGACAGGGCCGCGAGCAGTACTTC.

There are many counts of this clonotype. This sequence joins TRBV30 and TRBJ1-1; TRBD1 matches at 8 bases. V was pared by 4 bases and J by 0 bases, with 7 bases of the junction left unmatched. Per the germline V gene, CDR1 is GTSNPN and CDR2 is SVGIG (reference sequence). The CDR3 has 15 amino acids. Here the CDR3 reads CAWKRTGGMNTEAFF. The CDR3 nucleotides are TGTGCCTGGAAGAGAACAGGGGGTATGAACACTGAAGCTTTCTTT.

This clonotype was recorded at least ten times. The chain joins TRBV7-8 to TRBJ2-1; no reliable D call. In germline, CDR1 is SGHVS, CDR2 FQNEAQ. This CDR3 is built from 16 residues. The germline V and J ends were trimmed by 2 bases and 0 bases, with 11 bases remaining between them. In nucleotides, the CDR3 is TGTGCCAGCAGCTTAAGTCCGGGCCACTCCTACAATGAGCAGTTCTTC. Its translation is CASSLSPGHSYNEQFF.

There are many counts of this clonotype. This sequence joins TRBV28 and TRBJ2-1; 10 bases are a match to TRBD2. CDR3 length: 14 amino acids. Germline values: CDR1 MDHEN, CDR2 SYDVKM. Unmatched junction bases numbered 7, after V lost 6 bases and J lost 8 bases. The DNA for the CDR3 is TGTGCCAGCAGGGCTAGCGGGAGTTTGTATGAGCAGTTCTTC. Translated: CASRASGSLYEQFF.

V and J are TRBV20-1 and TRBJ2-1, with TRBD2 matching 10 bases. Germline-derived CDR1 and CDR2 are DFQATT and SNEGSKA (reference sequence). The CDR3 has 14 residues. The V gene end was trimmed by 6 bases and the J gene end by 4 bases; junction bases not matched to a gene: 6. The chain's CDR3 is CSADGLAEYNEQFF. The DNA of the CDR3 is TGCAGTGCCGACGGACTAGCGGAGTACAATGAGCAGTTCTTC.

DNA of the CDR3: TGTGCCAGCAGCGCCGCCCTACTAGGACCCACGCAGTATTTT. Amino acid sequence: CASSAALLGPTQYF. The chain couples TRBV9 to TRBJ2-3; D is possibly TRBD2 (5 bases). The germline CDR1 and CDR2 sequences are SGDLS and YYNGEE. There are 14 residues in the CDR3. V dropped 3 bases and J dropped 9 bases, with 17 bases sitting between them.

This clonotype was counted ten times or more. This chain uses TRBV7-8 with TRBJ2-1, with 10 bases lining up with TRBD2. With V trimmed by 5 bases and J by 9 bases, 13 bases remained unmatched. There are 16 residues in the CDR3. Germline CDR1 is SGHVS and CDR2 is FQNEAQ. CDR3 bases: TGTGCCAGCAGCCTCGCGAAAGCGGGAGGGATCGCTGAGCAGTTCTTC. This sequence encodes CASSLAKAGGIAEQFF.